One sample yielded the 29 T cell receptor beta chains listed below, sequenced in a study of yellow fever vaccine responses in identical twins. TCRdb fed the RT-PCR reads into MiXCR, producing one record per CDR3 protein. This table holds approximately 32,000 distinct CDR3 sequences, 60% found once. The input for sequencing was T cells from blood (PBMCs), unsorted or a sorted subset (not recorded which), taken before or after yellow fever vaccination (not recorded which). The source of these receptors is a woman between 18 and 29 years old who received the yellow fever vaccine.

This clonotype was seen once. The chain couples TRBV2 to TRBJ1-4, with D hard to call. The length of the CDR3 is 16 residues. V lost 2 bases and J lost 12, with 22 bases in between. Germline assignment: CDR1 SNHLY and CDR2 FYNNEI. The chain's CDR3 is CASSESAGRGRLELFF. For the CDR3, the DNA is TGTGCCAGCAGTGAATCGGCAGGTCGTGGTCGGTTGGAACTGTTTTTT.

The V gene is TRBV20-1, the J gene TRBJ2-4; the D gene is possibly TRBD1 (5 bases). The V and J ends lost 3 bases and 5 bases respectively, with 11 bases between them. The CDR3 loop spans 13 amino acids. Germline assignment: CDR1 DFQATT and CDR2 SNEGSKA (reference sequence). The CDR3 DNA is TGCAGTGCTAGGGGGCAGCGCCAAAACATTCAGTACTTC. This translates into CSARGQRQNIQYF.

The rearrangement links TRBV7-6 to TRBJ1-2, with D possibly being TRBD1 (5 bases). The CDR3 runs 15 residues. Trimming removed 0 bases at V and 7 bases at J, with 15 bases between. CDR1 is SGHVS and CDR2 is FNYEAQ in the germline V gene. The CDR3 here is CASSLAGIGGSGYTF. The CDR3, as DNA: TGTGCCAGCAGCTTAGCGGGCATCGGGGGGTCTGGCTACACCTTC.

V gene TRBV5-1 combines with J gene TRBJ2-3; possible D gene TRBD1, 5 bases. Per germline, CDR1 SGHRS and CDR2 YFSETQ. The CDR3 covers 15 residues. Trimming shortened V by 4 bases and J by 0 bases, and 12 bases separated the two germline ends. The CDR3 DNA sequence: TGCGCCAGCAGCGGCCGGACACAAAGCACAGATACGCAGTATTTT. It codes for CASSGRTQSTDTQYF.

The rearrangement links TRBV3-1 to TRBJ2-7, with 7 bases aligning to TRBD1. Trimming cost V 4 bases and J 6 bases; bases outside gene matches: 12. The CDR3 loop spans 15 amino acids. Germline V gene sequence: CDR1 LGHDT, CDR2 YNNKEL (reference sequence). The CDR3 DNA sequence: TGTGCCAGCAGCCTGGGACAGATCACTACGGGCGAGCAGTACTTC. Protein product: CASSLGQITTGEQYF.

This clonotype has more than one count but fewer than ten. CDR3 bases: TGCGCCAGCAGTCTCTTAGACAACATTCAGTACTTC. Protein sequence: CASSLLDNIQYF. The rearrangement links TRBV23-1 to TRBJ2-4; D not certain. TRBV23-1 is annotated as an ORF whose role is uncertain. Between the trimmed V and J ends, which lost 4 bases and 7 bases, there was a span of 8 bases. The CDR3 contains 12 residues.

The chain links TRBV9 to TRBJ2-7; a possible D gene is TRBD1 (5 bases). The CDR3 sequence is 15 residues long. Germline loops: CDR1 SGDLS, CDR2 YYNGEE. V was shortened by 1 base and J by 2 bases, with 13 bases between the two germline ends. CDR3 in amino acids: CASSVSGHLAYEQYF. The CDR3 nucleotides are TGTGCCAGCAGCGTAAGTGGACATCTGGCCTACGAGCAGTACTTC.

V gene TRBV5-1 combines with J gene TRBJ2-1; D is tentatively TRBD1 or TRBD2 (5 bases each). V lost 2 bases, J lost 5 bases, and 20 bases lay in between. Germline V CDR1 and CDR2: SGHRS, YFSETQ. The CDR3 has 17 amino acids. The CDR3 region has the DNA TGCGCCAGCAGCTTTCTCCCCAGGGACGAGTTCAACAATGAGCAGTTCTTC. It yields the protein CASSFLPRDEFNNEQFF.

This clonotype occurred once. At one end the junction does not follow the germline gene, possibly because of a read error. This chain joins TRBV19 and TRBJ1-1; possibly TRBD1 for D (6 bases). This CDR3 has 12 amino acids. Looked up from germline, CDR1 is LNHDA and CDR2 is SQIVND (reference sequence). The CDR3 sequence: CASKKGVTEALF. CDR3 coding DNA: TGTGCCAGCAAGAAGGGGGTAACTGAAGCTCTCTTT.

The chain is built from TRBV4-1 and TRBJ1-6, with D possibly TRBD1 on 5 matching bases. CDR3 length equals 17 residues. CDR1 and CDR2 from the germline V gene are MGHRA and YSYEKL. Trimming removed 6 bases from V and 0 bases from J, with 15 bases in between. The DNA for the CDR3 is TGCGCCAGCAGACGGAACCAAGACAGCTCCTATAATTCACCCCTCCACTTT. Protein: CASRRNQDSSYNSPLHF.

The chain couples TRBV5-5 to TRBJ1-6; TRBD1 matches at 10 bases. This CDR3 spans 16 amino acids. With V trimmed by 4 bases and J by 8 bases, 9 bases remained unmatched. Germline V gene lookup returns CDR1 SGHKS and CDR2 YYEKEE (reference sequence). This CDR3 reads CASSREAGTGDSPLHF. The CDR3 bases are TGTGCCAGCAGCCGAGAAGCCGGGACAGGGGATTCACCCCTCCACTTT.

This sequence joins TRBV11-3 and TRBJ1-1, with D unresolved. The length of the CDR3 is 16 residues. Germline assignment: CDR1 SGHNT and CDR2 YENEEA. The V end was cut by 1 base, the J end by 3 bases, with 15 bases between. CDR3 nucleotide sequence: TGTGCCAGCAGCTTAGGCAGGCCGCGATCGGACACTGAAGCTTTCTTT. This codes for CASSLGRPRSDTEAFF.

The gene calls are TRBV20-1 and TRBJ1-1; D unresolved. With 8 bases removed from V and 1 base from J, the gap between germline ends came to 11 bases. The CDR3 length is 12 residues. The germline V gene encodes CDR1 DFQATT and CDR2 SNEGSKA (reference sequence). DNA for the CDR3: TGCAGTTGCCCAAGGAAGAACACTGAAGCTTTCTTT. Protein sequence: CSCPRKNTEAFF.

The chain joins TRBV2 to TRBJ2-3; D gene unclear. Germline-derived CDR1 and CDR2 are SNHLY and FYNNEI. The CDR3 extends over 15 amino acids. V shed 2 bases and J shed 3 bases, with 12 bases lying between them. CDR3 protein: CASSEQETPTDTQYF. In DNA form, the CDR3 reads TGTGCCAGCAGTGAACAGGAGACCCCGACAGATACGCAGTATTTT.

This clonotype occurred a few times. This chain joins TRBV28 and TRBJ2-6; D may correspond to TRBD1 or TRBD2 (5 bases each). The CDR3 has 15 residues. Trimming removed 3 bases from V and 2 bases from J, with 8 bases in between. The germline V gene has CDR1 MDHEN and CDR2 SYDVKM. CDR3 sequence: CASSFRGPGANVLTF. CDR3 in DNA: TGTGCCAGCAGTTTTCGGGGACCTGGGGCCAACGTCCTGACTTTC.

This clonotype was seen more than once but under ten times. The chain is built from TRBV18 and TRBJ2-1; maybe TRBD2 (6 bases). This CDR3 region has 13 residues. Germline V lookup: CDR1 KGHSH, CDR2 LQKENI. Trimming removed 3 bases from V and 3 bases from J, with 6 bases in between. As DNA, the CDR3 is TGTGCCAGCTCACCGGGACTCTACAATGAGCAGTTCTTC. The encoded protein is CASSPGLYNEQFF.

The chain uses TRBV20-1 and TRBJ2-3; D might be TRBD1 (7 bases). The CDR3 has 11 amino acids. Germline V lookup: CDR1 DFQATT, CDR2 SNEGSKA (reference sequence). Trimming shortened V by 6 bases and J by 7 bases, and 11 bases separated the two germline ends. Here the CDR3 DNA reads TGCAGTGCACCAGGGGGGAATACGCAGTATTTT. Its protein is CSAPGGNTQYF.

The V call is TRBV2, the J call TRBJ2-7; the match to TRBD1 covers 8 bases. In germline, CDR1 is SNHLY, CDR2 FYNNEI. Trimming removed 5 bases from V and 3 bases from J; junction bases left unmatched: 6. The CDR3 consists of 14 residues. DNA of the CDR3: TGTGCCAGCAGTACAAGGACAGGGATCTACGAGCAGTACGTC. Its translation: CASSTRTGIYEQYV.

The chain joins TRBV20-1 to TRBJ1-1; D is uncertain. Germline assignment: CDR1 DFQATT and CDR2 SNEGSKA (reference sequence). V was pared by 7 bases and J by 6 bases, with 12 bases between. This CDR3 is built from 11 residues. CDR3: CSVTVFPEAFF. The CDR3 bases are TGCAGTGTGACCGTTTTTCCTGAAGCTTTCTTT.

This clonotype was counted only a few times. The chain uses TRBV3-1 and TRBJ2-7, with D perhaps matching TRBD1 (6 bases). Germline loops: CDR1 LGHDT, CDR2 YNNKEL (reference sequence). CDR3 length equals 14 residues. Trimming pared 4 bases from V and 7 bases from J, leaving 17 bases between. CDR3 in amino acids: CASSLLRDMREQYF. The CDR3 nucleotides read TGTGCCAGCAGCCTGCTCCGGGACATGAGAGAGCAGTACTTC.

The rearrangement links TRBV13 to TRBJ2-1, with TRBD2 as a possible D gene (6 bases). CDR1 is PRHDT, CDR2 FYEKMQ, per germline (reference sequence). This CDR3 has 15 residues. V was pared by 5 bases and J by 8 bases, with 19 bases between. The CDR3 DNA reads as TGTGCCAGCAGCCCCGGGACTTACCCCAGCGATGAGCAGTTCTTC. Translating it yields CASSPGTYPSDEQFF.

This clonotype was observed a few times. One end of the junction is discordant with germline, which a read error may explain. This rearrangement joins TRBV10-3 to TRBJ1-5; a possible D gene is TRBD1 (5 bases). This CDR3 comprises 14 residues. In germline, CDR1 is ENHRY, CDR2 SYGVKD. The CDR3 sequence: CASSESQGMQPQHF. In DNA form, the CDR3 reads TGTGCCAGCAGTGAGTCGCAGGGAATGCAGCCCCAGCATTTT.

This clonotype appeared a few times. The V gene is TRBV29-1, the J gene TRBJ2-1, with TRBD2 identical over 12 bases. V dropped 0 bases and J dropped 1; count of bases not matched to a gene: 4. The CDR3 sequence is 17 residues long. Germline lookup yields CDR1 SQVTM and CDR2 ANQGSEA. CDR3: CSVEDLAGGRSYNEQFF. The CDR3 coding sequence is TGCAGCGTTGAAGATCTAGCGGGGGGGCGGTCCTACAATGAGCAGTTCTTC.

In its sample, this clonotype was seen once. The chain uses TRBV5-6 and TRBJ2-3; TRBD1 is a possible D gene (6 bases). This CDR3 is 12 amino acids long. V lost 5 bases to trimming and J lost 9 bases, with 13 bases between them. Germline V gives CDR1 SGHDT, CDR2 YYEEEE. For the CDR3, the DNA is TGTGCCAGCAGGGGATTGGGGACAACGCAGTATTTT. This encodes CASRGLGTTQYF.

J is TRBJ2-5 and V is TRBV7-2; tentative D call: TRBD2 (5 bases). Germline CDR1 is SGHTA and CDR2 is FQGNSA. This CDR3 contains 13 residues. V lost 1 base, J lost 5 bases, and 8 bases lay in between. CDR3: CASSLVGGETQYF. In DNA form, the CDR3 reads TGTGCCAGCAGCTTAGTGGGCGGGGAGACCCAGTACTTC.

The V and J genes are TRBV24-1 and TRBJ2-6; D may be TRBD2 (5 bases). Trimming pared 5 bases from V and 0 bases from J, leaving 7 bases between. The CDR3 runs 15 residues. The V gene's germline CDR1 is KGHDR and CDR2 SFDVKD. The CDR3 here is CATSGGSSGANVLTF. Here the CDR3 DNA reads TGTGCCACCAGTGGTGGGAGCTCTGGGGCCAACGTCCTGACTTTC.

The rearrangement joins TRBV11-1 to TRBJ1-6; D is perhaps TRBD1 (6 bases). The CDR3 runs to 18 residues. V was shortened by 5 bases and J by 6 bases, with 23 bases between the two germline ends. Germline-derived CDR1 and CDR2 are SGHAT and FQDESV (reference sequence). The CDR3 loop reads CASSDSGTFFQGNSPLHF. CDR3 nucleotide sequence: TGTGCCAGCAGCGACAGCGGGACATTCTTTCAGGGTAATTCACCCCTCCACTTT. Full variable domain (outside the CDR3, taken from reference TRBV11-1 and TRBJ1-6): EAEVAQSPRYKITEKSQAVAFWCDPISGHATLYWYRQILGQGPELLVQFQDESVVDDSQLPKDRFSAERLKGVDSTLKIQPAELGDSAMYLCASSDSGTFFQGNSPLHFGNGTRLTVT.

The chain couples TRBV12-3 or TRBV12-4 to TRBJ2-1, with 7 bases identical to TRBD2. J lost 0 bases, V lost 5 bases, and 10 bases had no gene match. The CDR3 spans 17 residues. The CDR3 sequence: CASSRAPGLSSYNEQFF. CDR3 sequence (DNA): TGTGCCAGCAGTCGCGCGCCGGGACTAAGCTCCTACAATGAGCAGTTCTTC.

This clonotype appeared once. The DNA for the CDR3 is TGTGCCAGCAGCCGAGGACAGTGGACCCTAAACACCATATATTTT. Amino acids: CASSRGQWTLNTIYF. The rearrangement uses TRBV13 and TRBJ1-3; weak D call: TRBD1 (6 bases). This CDR3 is built from 15 residues. Germline V gene data show CDR1 as PRHDT and CDR2 as FYEKMQ (reference sequence). Deletions cut 5 bases from V and 6 bases from J, with 17 bases between.